The entry below describes one TCR beta chain. Its antigen is not identified. From germline, CDR1 is LGHNA and CDR2 YSLEER. CDR3 length: 16 residues. Trimming took 0 bases from V and 0 from J, leaving 9 bases between them. These data originate in a study of T cell responses to AZD1222 COVID-19 vaccine. Study results and caveats: AZD1222 recipients seropositive at baseline numbered only 5 to 7. Among spike-specific TCRs, nearly half reportedly target unmutated variant regions. Females outnumbered males among donors, who were mostly white British; clonal diversity was possibly underestimated.

Clones were read by immunoSEQ multiplex PCR, and TCRdb kept only the in-frame ones, dropping some. Of 250,000 to 300,000 clones in the sample, 94% were seen once. Pooled in the analysis were second doses at about 4 or about 12 weeks. The TCR was taken from an adult who received the AZD1222 COVID-19 vaccine. J is TRBJ2-1 and V is TRBV4-3, with D tentatively TRBD2 (6 bases). The sample in question was peripheral blood, obtained 28 days after the second AZD1222 dose. In DNA, the CDR3 is TGCGCCAGCAGCCAAGAGGGTAGCGGCTCCTACAATGAGCAGTTCTTC. This gives the protein CASSQEGSGSYNEQFF.